A selection of T cell receptor beta chains follows, all from one sample in a study of T cells in Graves' hyperthyroidism and ophthalmopathy. TCRdb recomputed calls from the multiplex PCR reads with MiXCR, one row per CDR3 protein. The sample has 300,000 or so distinct CDR3 sequences; around 17% are singletons. Sequencing was performed on blood. These receptors came from a man aged 25-40 years with Graves' hyperthyroidism. CDR3s include the opening cysteine and the closing phenylalanine or tryptophan. A D gene is named only where the DNA matches it firmly. Not all rows give a size; the values are once, few, many and, for expanded clones, a class.

V: TRBV7-9
size: many
D: -
J: TRBJ2-7
CDR3: CASSHGGGFEQYF
DNA: TGTGCCAGCAGCCACGGAGGGGGCTTCGAGCAGTACTTC

V: TRBV3-1
size: few
D: -
J: TRBJ2-5
CDR3: CASSQSGQETQYF
DNA: TGTGCCAGCAGCCAAAGCGGCCAAGAGACCCAGTACTTC

V: TRBV12-3/TRBV12-4
size: -
D: -
J: TRBJ2-1
CDR3: CASTTRGAGGSNEQFF
DNA: TGTGCCAGCACTACCCGCGGGGCAGGGGGGTCCAATGAGCAGTTCTTC

V: TRBV5-1
size: -
D: -
J: TRBJ2-5
CDR3: CASSSPAIETQYF
DNA: TGCGCCAGCAGTTCCCCAGCTATAGAGACCCAGTACTTC

V: TRBV16
size: -
D: -
J: TRBJ1-5
CDR3: CASSQGRARDQPQHF
DNA: TGTGCCAGCAGCCAAGGTAGGGCACGCGATCAGCCCCAGCATTTT

V: TRBV30
size: many
D: -
J: TRBJ2-1
CDR3: CAWNVIGPDNEQFF
DNA: TGTGCCTGGAATGTCATTGGACCCGACAATGAGCAGTTCTTC

V: TRBV13
size: few
D: TRBD2
J: TRBJ2-1
CDR3: CASSLEGLAGIDEQFF
DNA: TGTGCCAGCAGCTTAGAAGGACTAGCGGGAATCGATGAGCAGTTCTTC

V: TRBV19
size: few
D: -
J: TRBJ2-1
CDR3: CASSVHAQDNEQFF
DNA: TGTGCCAGTAGTGTCCACGCCCAAGACAATGAGCAGTTCTTC

V: TRBV20-1
size: many
D: TRBD1
J: TRBJ2-7
CDR3: CSASRGTGVLEQYF
DNA: TGCAGTGCTAGTCGGGGGACAGGGGTTCTCGAGCAGTACTTC

V: TRBV12-3/TRBV12-4
size: many
D: -
J: TRBJ1-1
CDR3: CASSLAGLEAFF
DNA: TGTGCCAGCAGTTTAGCGGGGTTAGAAGCTTTCTTT

V: TRBV30
size: few
D: TRBD1
J: TRBJ2-7
CDR3: CASGQGFHEQYF
DNA: TGTGCGTCGGGACAGGGGTTCCACGAGCAGTACTTC

V: TRBV18
size: few
D: TRBD1
J: TRBJ1-5
CDR3: CASSPQGAPQPQHF
DNA: TGTGCCAGCTCACCTCAGGGGGCGCCTCAGCCCCAGCATTTT

V: TRBV20-1
size: -
D: -
J: TRBJ2-5
CDR3: CSARVPRRAQETQYF
DNA: TGCAGTGCTAGAGTTCCTCGACGGGCCCAAGAGACCCAGTACTTC

V: TRBV20-1
size: many
D: -
J: TRBJ2-5
CDR3: CSATVLTLRGLETQYF
DNA: TGCAGTGCTACCGTTCTCACCCTTAGGGGGTTAGAGACCCAGTACTTC

V: TRBV7-2
size: many
D: -
J: TRBJ1-2
CDR3: CASSPTVGYGYTF
DNA: TGTGCCAGCAGCCCGACAGTTGGATATGGCTACACCTTC

V: TRBV4-2
size: -
D: TRBD2
J: TRBJ2-2
CDR3: CASSQPGLAGRTGELFF
DNA: TGTGCCAGCAGCCAACCGGGACTAGCGGGAAGAACCGGGGAGCTGTTTTTT

V: TRBV28
size: few
D: TRBD2
J: TRBJ2-1
CDR3: CASSLLTSGRGEQFF
DNA: TGTGCCAGCAGTTTACTGACTAGCGGGAGGGGTGAGCAGTTCTTC

V: TRBV5-1
size: many
D: TRBD2
J: TRBJ2-7
CDR3: CASGLGTTAYEQYF
DNA: TGCGCCAGCGGCCTCGGGACTACCGCCTACGAGCAGTACTTC

V: TRBV28
size: few
D: -
J: TRBJ1-2
CDR3: CASCQGTLGYTF
DNA: TGTGCCAGCTGCCAGGGAACACTTGGCTACACCTTC